Included here is one T cell receptor beta chain sequence, with context. What it recognizes is unknown. One entry per CDR3 protein, called by TCRdb with MiXCR from the 5' RACE reads. The table shows 530,000 or so distinct CDR3 sequences, with 15% to 20% occurring only once. The source of the sample is a study of T-cell memory formation after mild COVID-19. In the study overall: Across donors, TCR clusters were largely donor specific.

Whole-study results and caveats: Some clones that responded turned up in pre-infection memory, which suggests that cross-reactive memory joined in. The main location of contracting CD4+ clones was CM and EM, and that of contracting CD8+ clones was EMRA. Clones contracting day 15 to 85 were balanced CD4/CD8; later expanders leaned CD4+.

V lost 0 bases and J lost 2, with 8 bases in between. The CDR3 loop spans 14 amino acids. CDR1 is MNHEY, CDR2 SVGEGT, per germline. This receptor was taken from an adult woman who had mild COVID-19 (a few samples of this study predate the infection). Cell type and time point are not known. Sequenced: PBMCs or a T cell subset sorted from them (not recorded which). J is TRBJ2-7 and V is TRBV6-2 or TRBV6-3; perhaps TRBD1 as D (6 bases). CDR3 region: CASSYSQGPYEQYF. Here the CDR3 DNA reads TGTGCCAGCAGTTACTCACAGGGTCCCTACGAGCAGTACTTC.